These T cell receptor beta chains were read from a single sample in a study of Ad26.COV2.S vaccination and SARS-CoV-2 variants. Data came from immunoSEQ multiplex PCR; TCRdb stores just in-frame clones and leaves some out. The sample has some 350,000 clones; about 91% are singletons. Sample: peripheral blood, taken after recovery from COVID-19. The receptor set was obtained from a human donor who had recovered from COVID-19. Both conserved end residues are part of each CDR3. Each record gives: clone size, D gene, V gene, J gene, CDR3 DNA, CDR3 protein. A D gene is named only where the DNA matches it firmly. Size is stated for part of the rows, as once, few or many counts, or as a class when the clone is expanded.

NA,TRBD2,TRBV6-2/TRBV6-3,TRBJ2-1,TGTGCCAGCACCCCCCGGGGGGTCAATGAGCAGTTCTTC,CASTPRGVNEQFF
NA,NA,TRBV20-1,TRBJ1-4,TGCAGTGCTTGGTTAAATGAAAAACTGTTTTTT,CSAWLNEKLFF
NA,NA,TRBV18,TRBJ2-2,TGTGCCAGCTCACCCTGGGACTCGGTCGGGGAGCTGTTTTTT,CASSPWDSVGELFF
NA,NA,TRBV11-1,TRBJ2-7,TGTGCCAGCATGCAGAGACAGGATAGCTACGAGCAGTACTTC,CASMQRQDSYEQYF
few,NA,TRBV7-2,TRBJ1-2,TGTGCCAGCAGCGACGGGCCAGGAGACCGTCGGGGCTACACCTTC,CASSDGPGDRRGYTF
NA,NA,TRBV5-5,TRBJ2-7,TGTGCCAGCAGCTTGAGACAGGATCCCTACGAGCAGTACTTC,CASSLRQDPYEQYF
once,TRBD1,TRBV6-2/TRBV6-3,TRBJ1-2,TGTGCCAGCAGCCGCGGACAGGGGAATGGCTACACCTTC,CASSRGQGNGYTF
NA,NA,TRBV6-6,TRBJ1-2,TGTGCCAGCAGTTACTCCTTGACAGGAGCTAACTATGGCTACACCTTC,CASSYSLTGANYGYTF
NA,NA,TRBV6-5,TRBJ1-2,TGTGCCAGCAGTTACTCAGGTGTGAGTTCTAACTATGGCTACACCTTC,CASSYSGVSSNYGYTF
NA,NA,TRBV4-1,TRBJ2-1,TGCGCCAGCAGCCAGTCACCGGGCTCCTACAATGAGCAGTTCTTC,CASSQSPGSYNEQFF
NA,TRBD1,TRBV9,TRBJ1-4,TGTGCCAGCAGCGCTGGACAGGCAACTAATGAAAAACTGTTTTTT,CASSAGQATNEKLFF
few,NA,TRBV3-1/TRBV3-2,TRBJ1-2,TGTGCCAGCAGCCCGTCGACGTCTCATGGCTACACCTTC,CASSPSTSHGYTF
NA,NA,TRBV13,TRBJ2-5,TGTGCCAGCAGCCCCGGGGGCAGCCAAGAGACCCAGTACTTC,CASSPGGSQETQYF
NA,TRBD1,TRBV7-9,TRBJ1-2,TGTGCCAGCAGCGTCCCCGGCACAGGGGCCGAGTATGGCTACACCTTC,CASSVPGTGAEYGYTF
NA,NA,TRBV6-4,TRBJ1-6,TGTGCCAGCAGTGCCTCGACAGATAATTCACCCCTCCACTTT,CASSASTDNSPLHF
NA,NA,TRBV18,TRBJ1-2,TGTGCCAGCTCACCAGAGTCCGGACATCGGACTAACTATGGCTACACCTTC,CASSPESGHRTNYGYTF
NA,NA,TRBV7-2,TRBJ1-6,TGTGCCAGCAGCTTCCGGGACGGAAATTCACCCCTCCACTTT,CASSFRDGNSPLHF
NA,TRBD1,TRBV7-2,TRBJ2-7,TGTGCCAGCAGCTTAGGGGGACAGGGGGCTTTGGACGAGCAGTACTTC,CASSLGGQGALDEQYF
few,TRBD1,TRBV7-9,TRBJ2-7,TGTGCCAGCAGCTTCACAGGGGGCAGCTACGAGCAGTACTTC,CASSFTGGSYEQYF
NA,TRBD1,TRBV7-2,TRBJ1-1,TGTGCCAGCAGCTTCCACAGGGGAACGGTGAACACTGAAGCTTTCTTT,CASSFHRGTVNTEAFF
NA,TRBD1,TRBV27,TRBJ1-1,TGTGCCAGCAGTTTGGGTACAGGGGCAAACACTGAAGCTTTCTTT,CASSLGTGANTEAFF
NA,NA,TRBV4-1,TRBJ1-1,TGCGCCAGCAGCCAAAACCCGAACACTGAAGCTTTCTTT,CASSQNPNTEAFF
NA,NA,TRBV9,TRBJ2-5,TGTGCCAGCAGCGGCCATCAACAGACCCAGTACTTC,CASSGHQQTQYF
NA,NA,TRBV6-2/TRBV6-3,TRBJ1-1,TGTGCCAGCAGTTACGGCAACCGGGGGGACACTGAAGCTTTCTTT,CASSYGNRGDTEAFF
NA,NA,TRBV19,TRBJ1-4,TGTGCCAGTAGTATAGATCAGGCAGGCGCCGGAACTGCAACTAATGAAAAACTGTTTTTT,CASSIDQAGAGTATNEKLFF
NA,NA,TRBV5-1,TRBJ2-7,TGCGCCAGCAGCCCCGAGGGGGGGCCCCACCGGGCCGAGCAGTACTTC,CASSPEGGPHRAEQYF
NA,TRBD1,TRBV19,TRBJ1-2,TGTGCCGCAGCCCCGGGACAGCTTAACTATGGCTACACCTTC,CAAAPGQLNYGYTF
NA,NA,TRBV5-1,TRBJ2-2,TGCGCCAGCAGCTTGCCCGGGGAGCTGTTTTTT,CASSLPGELFF
NA,NA,TRBV27,TRBJ1-1,TGTGCCAGCAGTTCGGGATACACTGAAGCTTTCTTT,CASSSGYTEAFF
NA,TRBD1,TRBV27,TRBJ1-1,TGTGCCAGCAGTTTAGACAGGGGGCCTTGGACTGAAGCTTTCTTT,CASSLDRGPWTEAFF
NA,TRBD1,TRBV2,TRBJ1-1,TGTGCCAGCAGGACCGGGACAGGGCGAACTGAAGCTTTCTTT,CASRTGTGRTEAFF
NA,NA,TRBV2,TRBJ1-1,TGTGCCAGCAGCCATGCCTGGGGGGAGGCTACTTTTGAAGCTTTCTTT,CASSHAWGEATFEAFF
NA,NA,TRBV27,TRBJ1-2,TGTGCCAGCAGCTCCACCGGGGGTTTCTATGGCTACACCTTC,CASSSTGGFYGYTF
once,NA,TRBV19,TRBJ2-6,TGTGCCAGTAGTATCGACAGCTCTGGGGCCAACGTCCTGACTTTC,CASSIDSSGANVLTF
NA,TRBD1,TRBV7-3,TRBJ2-2,TGTGCCAGCAGCTCCGGGACAGGGGAGATGACCGGGGAGCTGTTTTTT,CASSSGTGEMTGELFF